This T cell receptor (beta chain) was recorded in a study of control samples from healthy donors and cancer patients. V lost 4 bases, J lost 8 bases, and 4 bases stayed unmatched. This CDR3 region has 13 residues. Sequencing used immunoSEQ multiplex PCR; TCRdb keeps in-frame clones, though not all of them. This table holds fewer than 100,000 clones, more than 75% found once. This clone was counted a single time. Sequenced: blood. The rearrangement links TRBV12-3 or TRBV12-4 to TRBJ2-1; TRBD1 agrees at 8 bases. The TCR comes from a man aged 55 to 69 in good health. The CDR3 DNA reads TGTGCCAGCAGTTCGGACAGGGTCGATGAGCAGTTCTTC. Amino acids: CASSSDRVDEQFF.